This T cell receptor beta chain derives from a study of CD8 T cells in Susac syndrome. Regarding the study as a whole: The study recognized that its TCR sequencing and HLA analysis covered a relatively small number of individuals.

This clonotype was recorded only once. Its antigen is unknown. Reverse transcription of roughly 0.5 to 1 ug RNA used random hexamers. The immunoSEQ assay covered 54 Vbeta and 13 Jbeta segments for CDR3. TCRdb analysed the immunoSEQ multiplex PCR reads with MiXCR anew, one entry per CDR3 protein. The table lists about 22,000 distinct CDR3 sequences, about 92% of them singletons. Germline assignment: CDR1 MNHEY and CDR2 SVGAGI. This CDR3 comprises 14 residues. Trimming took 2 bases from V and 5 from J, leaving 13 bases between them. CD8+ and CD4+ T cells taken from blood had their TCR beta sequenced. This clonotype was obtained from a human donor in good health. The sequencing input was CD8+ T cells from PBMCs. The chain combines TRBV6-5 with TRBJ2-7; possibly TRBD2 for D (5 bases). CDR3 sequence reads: CASSYAMTGNEQYF. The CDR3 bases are TGTGCCAGCAGTTACGCGATGACGGGGAACGAGCAGTACTTC.